This T cell receptor beta chain came from a study of CD8 T cells in Susac syndrome. When the RNA was reverse transcribed, random hexamers were used with an input of about 0.5 to 1 ug. TCRdb recomputed calls from the immunoSEQ multiplex PCR reads with MiXCR, one row per CDR3 protein. The table records 170,000 or so distinct CDR3 sequences, 80% to 95% of them present only once. The germline V gene encodes CDR1 KGHSH and CDR2 LQKENI. Trimming shortened V by 2 bases and J by 2 bases, and 12 bases separated the two germline ends. The CDR3 covers 16 residues. This sequence originates from a human donor with multiple sclerosis. Sequenced sample: CD4+ T cells from PBMCs. The V call is TRBV18, the J call TRBJ2-2; no clear D gene. The CDR3 bases are TGTGCCAGCTCACCATATATCACAGCCAACACCGGGGAGCTGTTTTTT. Encoded protein: CASSPYITANTGELFF. The full variable domain, completed using reference TRBV18 and TRBJ2-2, is NAGVMQNPRHLVRRRGQEARLRCSPMKGHSHVYWYRQLPEEGLKFMVYLQKENIIDESGMPKERFSAEFPKEGPSILRIQQVVRGDSAAYFCASSPYITANTGELFFGEGSRLTVL.